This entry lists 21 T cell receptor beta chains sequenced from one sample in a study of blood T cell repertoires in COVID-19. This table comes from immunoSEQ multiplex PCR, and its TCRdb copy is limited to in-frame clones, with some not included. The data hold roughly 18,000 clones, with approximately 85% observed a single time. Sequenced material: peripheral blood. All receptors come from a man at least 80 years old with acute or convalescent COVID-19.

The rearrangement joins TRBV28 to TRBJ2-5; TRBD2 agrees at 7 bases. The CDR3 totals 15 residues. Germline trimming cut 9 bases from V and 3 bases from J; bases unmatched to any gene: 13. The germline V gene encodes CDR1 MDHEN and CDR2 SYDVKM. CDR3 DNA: TGTGCCAGACCCGCCCAAGGAGGGAGGGAAGAGACCCAGTACTTC. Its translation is CARPAQGGREETQYF.

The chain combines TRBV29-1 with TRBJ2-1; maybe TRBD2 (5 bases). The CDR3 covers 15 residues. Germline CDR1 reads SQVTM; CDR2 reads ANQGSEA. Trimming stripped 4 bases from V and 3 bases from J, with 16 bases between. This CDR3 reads CSVAPSGNDYNEQFF. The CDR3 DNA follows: TGCAGCGTTGCACCGAGCGGCAACGACTACAATGAGCAGTTCTTC.

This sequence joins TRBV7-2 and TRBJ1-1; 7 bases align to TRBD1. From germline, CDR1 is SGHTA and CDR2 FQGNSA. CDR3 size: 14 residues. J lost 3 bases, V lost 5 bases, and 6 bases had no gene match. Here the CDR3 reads CASSQGQVHTEAFF. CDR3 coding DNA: TGTGCCAGCAGCCAAGGACAGGTACACACTGAAGCTTTCTTT.

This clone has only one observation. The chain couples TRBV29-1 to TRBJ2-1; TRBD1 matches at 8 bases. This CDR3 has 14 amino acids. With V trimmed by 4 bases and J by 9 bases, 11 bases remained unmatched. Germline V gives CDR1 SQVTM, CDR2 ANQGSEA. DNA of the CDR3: TGCAGCGTTGTGGAACAGGGGGTTTACGGTGAGCAGTTCTTC. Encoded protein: CSVVEQGVYGEQFF.

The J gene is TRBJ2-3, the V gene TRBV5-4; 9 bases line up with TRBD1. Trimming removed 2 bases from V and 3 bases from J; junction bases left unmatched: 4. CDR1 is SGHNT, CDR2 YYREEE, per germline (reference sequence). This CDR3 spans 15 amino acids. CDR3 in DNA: TGTGCCAGCAGCTTACCGGGACAGGGTACAGATACGCAGTATTTT. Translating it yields CASSLPGQGTDTQYF.

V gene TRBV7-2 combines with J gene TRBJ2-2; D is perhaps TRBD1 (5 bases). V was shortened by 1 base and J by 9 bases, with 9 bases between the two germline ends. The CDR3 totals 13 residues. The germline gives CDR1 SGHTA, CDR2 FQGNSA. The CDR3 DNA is TGTGCCAGCAGCTTAGTCAGGGTCCGGGAGCTGTTTTTT. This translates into CASSLVRVRELFF.

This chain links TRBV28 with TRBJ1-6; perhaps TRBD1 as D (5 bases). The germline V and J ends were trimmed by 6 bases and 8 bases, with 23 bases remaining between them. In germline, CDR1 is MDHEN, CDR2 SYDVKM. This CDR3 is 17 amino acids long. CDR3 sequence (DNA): TGTGCCAGCAGCTCCTACCCGCAAGACAGTGCGCATTCACCCCTCCACTTT. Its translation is CASSSYPQDSAHSPLHF.

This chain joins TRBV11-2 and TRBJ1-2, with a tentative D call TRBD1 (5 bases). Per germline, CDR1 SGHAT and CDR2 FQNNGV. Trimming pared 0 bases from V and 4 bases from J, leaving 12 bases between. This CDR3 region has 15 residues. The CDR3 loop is CASSLEGHPFYGYTF. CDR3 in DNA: TGTGCCAGCAGCTTAGAGGGGCACCCGTTCTATGGCTACACCTTC.

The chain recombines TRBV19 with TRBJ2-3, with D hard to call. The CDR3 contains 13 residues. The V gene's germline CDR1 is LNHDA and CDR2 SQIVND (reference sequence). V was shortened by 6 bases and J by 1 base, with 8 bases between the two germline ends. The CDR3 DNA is TGTGCCAGTAGCCAGGAACGCACAGATACGCAGTATTTT. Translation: CASSQERTDTQYF. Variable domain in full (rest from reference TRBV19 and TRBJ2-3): DGGITQSPKYLFRKEGQNVTLSCEQNLNHDAMYWYRQDPGQGLRLIYYSQIVNDFQKGDIAEGYSVSREKKESFPLTVTSAQKNPTAFYLCASSQERTDTQYFGPGTRLTVL.

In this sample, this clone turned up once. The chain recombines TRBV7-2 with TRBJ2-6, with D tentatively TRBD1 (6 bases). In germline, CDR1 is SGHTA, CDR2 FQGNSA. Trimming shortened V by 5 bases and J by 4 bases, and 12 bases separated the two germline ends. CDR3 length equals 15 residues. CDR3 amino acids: CASSIQGTGANVLTF. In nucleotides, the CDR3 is TGTGCCAGCAGCATCCAGGGGACCGGGGCCAACGTCCTGACTTTC.

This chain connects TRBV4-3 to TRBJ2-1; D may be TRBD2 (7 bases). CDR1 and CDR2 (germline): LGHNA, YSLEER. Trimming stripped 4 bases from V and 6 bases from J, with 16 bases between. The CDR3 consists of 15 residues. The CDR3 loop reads CASSLGGRGANEQFF. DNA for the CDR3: TGCGCCAGCAGCCTGGGGGGACGGGGGGCCAATGAGCAGTTCTTC.

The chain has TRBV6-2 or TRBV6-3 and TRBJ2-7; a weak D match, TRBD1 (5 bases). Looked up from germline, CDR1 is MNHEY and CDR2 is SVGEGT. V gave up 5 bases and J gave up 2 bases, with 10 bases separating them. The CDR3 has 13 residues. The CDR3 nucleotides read TGTGCCAGCAGTCCAGGGTTTACCTACGAGCAGTACTTC. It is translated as CASSPGFTYEQYF.

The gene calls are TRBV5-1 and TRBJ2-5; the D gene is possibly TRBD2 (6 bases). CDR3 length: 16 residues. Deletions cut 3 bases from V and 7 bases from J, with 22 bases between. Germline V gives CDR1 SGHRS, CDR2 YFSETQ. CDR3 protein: CASSSETSGKRGTQYF. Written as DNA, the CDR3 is TGCGCCAGCAGCTCAGAGACTAGTGGCAAACGAGGGACCCAGTACTTC.

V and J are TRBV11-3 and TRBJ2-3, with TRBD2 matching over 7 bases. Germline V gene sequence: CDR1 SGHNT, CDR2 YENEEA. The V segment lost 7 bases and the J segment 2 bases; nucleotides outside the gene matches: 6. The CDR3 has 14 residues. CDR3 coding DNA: TGTGCCAGCACCCGCGGGGGACCCACAGATACGCAGTATTTT. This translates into CASTRGGPTDTQYF.

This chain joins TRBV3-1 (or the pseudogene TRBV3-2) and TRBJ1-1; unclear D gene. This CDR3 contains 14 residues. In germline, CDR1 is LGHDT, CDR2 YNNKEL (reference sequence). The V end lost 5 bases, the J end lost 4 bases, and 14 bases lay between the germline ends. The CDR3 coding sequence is TGTGCCAGCAGCACTCCTTCAATTCGCACTGAAGCTTTCTTT. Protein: CASSTPSIRTEAFF.

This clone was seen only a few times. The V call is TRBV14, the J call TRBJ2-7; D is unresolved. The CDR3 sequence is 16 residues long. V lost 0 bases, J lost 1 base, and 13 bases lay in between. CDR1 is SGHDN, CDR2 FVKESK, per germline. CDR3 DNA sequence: TGTGCCAGCAGCCAAGAGAACAGATATTTATCCTACGAGCAGTACTTC. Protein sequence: CASSQENRYLSYEQYF.

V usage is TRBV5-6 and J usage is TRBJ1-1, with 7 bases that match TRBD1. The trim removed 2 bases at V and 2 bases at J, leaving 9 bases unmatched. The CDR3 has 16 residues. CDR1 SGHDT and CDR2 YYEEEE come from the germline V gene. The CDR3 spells CASSLTTGPENTEAFF. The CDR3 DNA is TGTGCCAGCAGCTTAACGACAGGGCCGGAAAACACTGAAGCTTTCTTT.

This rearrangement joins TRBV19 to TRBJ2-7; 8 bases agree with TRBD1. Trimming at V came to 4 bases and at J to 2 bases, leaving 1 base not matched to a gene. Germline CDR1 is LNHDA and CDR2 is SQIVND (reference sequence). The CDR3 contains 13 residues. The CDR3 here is CASSTDRAYEQYF. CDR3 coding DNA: TGTGCCAGTAGTACGGACAGGGCCTACGAGCAGTACTTC.

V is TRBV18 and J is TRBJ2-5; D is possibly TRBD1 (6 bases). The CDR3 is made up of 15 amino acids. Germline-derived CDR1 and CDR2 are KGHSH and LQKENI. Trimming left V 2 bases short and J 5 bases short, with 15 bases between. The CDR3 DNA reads TGTGCCAGCTCACCAGGGCAGGGGTCCCGGGAGACCCAGTACTTC. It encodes CASSPGQGSRETQYF.

CDR3 DNA sequence: TGTGCCAGCAGCCGGAACACTGAAGCTTTCTTT. Translation gives CASSRNTEAFF. The chain has TRBV7-9 and TRBJ1-1; D not resolved. The V end was cut by 5 bases, the J end by 1 base, with 2 bases between. The CDR3 runs to 11 residues. Looked up from germline, CDR1 is SEHNR and CDR2 is FQNEAQ (reference sequence).

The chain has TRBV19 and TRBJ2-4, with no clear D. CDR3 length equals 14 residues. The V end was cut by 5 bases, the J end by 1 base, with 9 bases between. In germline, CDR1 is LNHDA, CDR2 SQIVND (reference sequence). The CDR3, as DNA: TGTGCCAGTAGTCGTGCGGCGGCCAAAAACATTCAGTACTTC. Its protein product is CASSRAAAKNIQYF.